A selection of T cell receptor beta chains follows, all from one sample in a study of T cells in Graves' hyperthyroidism and ophthalmopathy. TCRdb reprocessed the multiplex PCR reads via MiXCR and lists one record per CDR3 protein. The sample lists approximately 400,000 distinct CDR3 sequences, less than 20% seen once, with over 35% in the top ten. The sequencing sample was made of blood. These receptors originate from a man younger than 30 with Graves' ophthalmopathy. Each CDR3 is given with its conserved first and last residue.

CDR3 length	V gene	CDR3 protein
15	TRBV3-1	CASSLMNSDGYGYTF
15	TRBV6-2/TRBV6-3	CASDYGGASRLGYTF
15	TRBV11-1	CASSLMGLIDYEQYF
12	TRBV20-1	CSVSGIADTQYF
17	TRBV11-2	CASSLGRGTTTNEKLFF
16	TRBV20-1	CSASALAGTGGHGYTF
15	TRBV2	CASRPTLFSFEKLFF
14	TRBV6-1	CASSEYLGPYEQYF
13	TRBV27	CASSSLDWNEQYF
13	TRBV13	CASSPRGNQPQHF
17	TRBV11-2	CASSFQALAANTGELFF
15	TRBV13	CASSYEPGQYYEQYF
16	TRBV6-5	CASSYSFAVNTGELFF